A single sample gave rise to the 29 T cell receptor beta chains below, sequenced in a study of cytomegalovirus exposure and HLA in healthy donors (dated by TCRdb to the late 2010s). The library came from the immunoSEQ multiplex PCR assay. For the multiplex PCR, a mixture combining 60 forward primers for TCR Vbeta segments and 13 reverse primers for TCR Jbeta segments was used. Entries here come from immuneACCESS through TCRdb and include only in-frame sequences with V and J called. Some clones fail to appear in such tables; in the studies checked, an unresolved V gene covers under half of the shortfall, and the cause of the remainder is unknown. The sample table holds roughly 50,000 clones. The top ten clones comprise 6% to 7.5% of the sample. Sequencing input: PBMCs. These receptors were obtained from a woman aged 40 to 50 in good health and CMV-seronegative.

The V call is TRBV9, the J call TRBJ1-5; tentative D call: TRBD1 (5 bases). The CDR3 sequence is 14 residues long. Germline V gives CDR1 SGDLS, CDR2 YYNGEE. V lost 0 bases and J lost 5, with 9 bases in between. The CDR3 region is CASSVGWGDQPQHF. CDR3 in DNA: TGTGCCAGCAGCGTAGGGTGGGGGGATCAGCCCCAGCATTTT.

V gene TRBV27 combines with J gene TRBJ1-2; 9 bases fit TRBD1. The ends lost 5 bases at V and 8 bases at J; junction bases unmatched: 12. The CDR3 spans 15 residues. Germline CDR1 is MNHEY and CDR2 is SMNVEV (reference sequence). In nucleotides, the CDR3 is TGTGCCAGCAGTGATCCCGGGACAGGGAGGTCGGGCTACACCTTC. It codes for CASSDPGTGRSGYTF.

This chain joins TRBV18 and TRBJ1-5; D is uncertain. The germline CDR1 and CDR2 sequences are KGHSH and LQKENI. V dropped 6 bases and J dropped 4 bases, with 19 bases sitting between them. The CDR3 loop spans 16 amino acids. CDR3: CASSPNEARQNQPQHF. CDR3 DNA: TGTGCCAGCTCCCCAAACGAGGCGAGGCAAAATCAGCCCCAGCATTTT.

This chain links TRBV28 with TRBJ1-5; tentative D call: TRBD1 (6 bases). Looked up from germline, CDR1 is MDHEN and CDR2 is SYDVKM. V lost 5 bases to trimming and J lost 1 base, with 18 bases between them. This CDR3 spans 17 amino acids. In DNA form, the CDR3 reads TGTGCCAGCAGTCCCACCGGAGGGGGGGTGAGCAATCAGCCCCAGCATTTT. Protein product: CASSPTGGGVSNQPQHF.

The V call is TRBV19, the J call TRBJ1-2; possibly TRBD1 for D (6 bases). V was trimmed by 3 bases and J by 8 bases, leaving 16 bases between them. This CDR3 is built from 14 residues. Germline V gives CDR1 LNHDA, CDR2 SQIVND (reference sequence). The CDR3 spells CASSIGGHPQGYTF. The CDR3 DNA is TGTGCCAGTAGTATTGGGGGACACCCTCAAGGCTACACCTTC.

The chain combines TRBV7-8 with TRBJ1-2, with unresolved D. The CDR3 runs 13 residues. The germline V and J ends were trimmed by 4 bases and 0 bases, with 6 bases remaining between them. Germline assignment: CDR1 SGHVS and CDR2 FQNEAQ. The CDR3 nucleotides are TGTGCCAGCAGCTCCGACACTAACTATGGCTACACCTTC. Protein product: CASSSDTNYGYTF.

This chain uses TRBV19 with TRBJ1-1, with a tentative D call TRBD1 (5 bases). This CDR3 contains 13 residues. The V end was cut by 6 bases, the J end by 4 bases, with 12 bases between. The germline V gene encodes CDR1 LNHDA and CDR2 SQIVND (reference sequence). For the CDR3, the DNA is TGTGCCAGTAGCAACAGCGGGGGCACTGAAGCTTTCTTT. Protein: CASSNSGGTEAFF. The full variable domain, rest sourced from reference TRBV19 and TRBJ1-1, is DGGITQSPKYLFRKEGQNVTLSCEQNLNHDAMYWYRQDPGQGLRLIYYSQIVNDFQKGDIAEGYSVSREKKESFPLTVTSAQKNPTAFYLCASSNSGGTEAFFGQGTRLTVV.

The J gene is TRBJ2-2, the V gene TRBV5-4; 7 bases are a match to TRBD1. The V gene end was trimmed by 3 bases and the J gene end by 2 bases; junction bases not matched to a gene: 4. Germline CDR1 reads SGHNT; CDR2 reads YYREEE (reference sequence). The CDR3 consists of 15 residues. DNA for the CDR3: TGTGCCAGCAGCTGGGACAGTTTTAACACCGGGGAGCTGTTTTTT. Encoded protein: CASSWDSFNTGELFF. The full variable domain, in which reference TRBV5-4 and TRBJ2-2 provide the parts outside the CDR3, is ETGVTQSPTHLIKTRGQQVTLRCSSQSGHNTVSWYQQALGQGPQFIFQYYREEENGRGNFPPRFSGLQFPNYSSELNVNALELDDSALYLCASSWDSFNTGELFFGEGSRLTVL.

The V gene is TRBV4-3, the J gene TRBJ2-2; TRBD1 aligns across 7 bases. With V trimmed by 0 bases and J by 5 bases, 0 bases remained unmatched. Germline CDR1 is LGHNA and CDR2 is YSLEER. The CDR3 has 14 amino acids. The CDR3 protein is CASSQDRGTGELFF. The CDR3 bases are TGCGCCAGCAGCCAAGACAGGGGGACCGGGGAGCTGTTTTTT.

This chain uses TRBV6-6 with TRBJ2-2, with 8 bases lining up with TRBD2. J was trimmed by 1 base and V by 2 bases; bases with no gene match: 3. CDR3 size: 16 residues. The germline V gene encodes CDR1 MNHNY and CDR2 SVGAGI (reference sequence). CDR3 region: CASSYDAGGNTGELFF. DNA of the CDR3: TGTGCCAGCAGTTACGATGCGGGGGGGAACACCGGGGAGCTGTTTTTT.

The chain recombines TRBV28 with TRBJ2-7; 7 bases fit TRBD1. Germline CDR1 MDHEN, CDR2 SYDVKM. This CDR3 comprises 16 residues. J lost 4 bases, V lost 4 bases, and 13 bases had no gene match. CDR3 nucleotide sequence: TGTGCCAGCAGTTCGTGGACAGGTCGTCTTCCTTACGAGCAGTACTTC. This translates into CASSSWTGRLPYEQYF.

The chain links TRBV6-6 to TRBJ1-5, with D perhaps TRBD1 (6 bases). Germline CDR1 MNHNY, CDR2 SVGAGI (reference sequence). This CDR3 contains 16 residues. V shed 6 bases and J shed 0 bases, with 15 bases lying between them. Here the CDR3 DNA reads TGTGCCAGCAGCATGGTGGGGGCTTATAGCAATCAGCCCCAGCATTTT. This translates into CASSMVGAYSNQPQHF.

The CDR3 coding sequence is TGTGCCAGCAGCTTAGGAGCGTTCCTCCGCTCCTACGAGCAGTACTTC. Residues: CASSLGAFLRSYEQYF. J is TRBJ2-7 and V is TRBV7-4; D gene uncertain. V gave up 1 base and J gave up 0 bases, with 13 bases separating them. Per germline, CDR1 SGHVT and CDR2 SQSDAQ. The CDR3 has 16 residues.

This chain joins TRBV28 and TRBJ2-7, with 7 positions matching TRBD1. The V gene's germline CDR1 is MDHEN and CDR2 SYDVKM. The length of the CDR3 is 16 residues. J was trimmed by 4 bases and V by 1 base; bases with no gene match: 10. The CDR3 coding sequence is TGTGCCAGCAGTTTATCCACCGGGACAGCCCTATACGAGCAGTACTTC. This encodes CASSLSTGTALYEQYF.

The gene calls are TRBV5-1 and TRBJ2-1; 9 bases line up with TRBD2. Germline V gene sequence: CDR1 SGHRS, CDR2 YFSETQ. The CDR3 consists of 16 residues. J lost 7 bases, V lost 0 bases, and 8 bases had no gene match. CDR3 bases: TGCGCCAGCAGCTTGGATGTAGCGGGAGATGATAATGAGCAGTTCTTC. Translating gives CASSLDVAGDDNEQFF.

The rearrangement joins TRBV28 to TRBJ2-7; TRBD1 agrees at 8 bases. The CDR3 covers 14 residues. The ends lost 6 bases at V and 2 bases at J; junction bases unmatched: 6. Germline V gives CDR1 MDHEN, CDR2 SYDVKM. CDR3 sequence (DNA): TGTGCCAGCAGGAAAGACAGGGGTACCTACGAGCAGTACTTC. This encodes CASRKDRGTYEQYF.

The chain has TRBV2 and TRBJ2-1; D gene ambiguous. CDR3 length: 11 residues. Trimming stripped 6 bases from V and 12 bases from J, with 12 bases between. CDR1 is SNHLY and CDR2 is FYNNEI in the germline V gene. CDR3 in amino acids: CASRASEVQFF. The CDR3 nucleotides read TGTGCCAGCAGGGCCAGCGAAGTGCAGTTCTTC.

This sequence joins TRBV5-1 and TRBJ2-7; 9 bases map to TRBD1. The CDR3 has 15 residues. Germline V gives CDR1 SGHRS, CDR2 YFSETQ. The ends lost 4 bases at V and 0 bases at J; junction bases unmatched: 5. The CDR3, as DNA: TGCGCCAGCAGCCCTGGACAGGGGAGCTCCTACGAGCAGTACTTC. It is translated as CASSPGQGSSYEQYF. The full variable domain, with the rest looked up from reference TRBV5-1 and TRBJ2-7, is KAGVTQTPRYLIKTRGQQVTLSCSPISGHRSVSWYQQTPGQGLQFLFEYFSETQRNKGNFPGRFSGRQFSNSRSEMNVSTLELGDSALYLCASSPGQGSSYEQYFGPGTRLTVT.

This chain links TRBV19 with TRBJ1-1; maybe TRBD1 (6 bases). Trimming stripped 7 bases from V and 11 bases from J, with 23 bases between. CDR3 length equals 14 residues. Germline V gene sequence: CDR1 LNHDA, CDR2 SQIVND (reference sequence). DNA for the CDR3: TGTGCCAGTACCACGAGGGGGGGAGTAGAAGAGGCTTTCTTT. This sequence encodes CASTTRGGVEEAFF. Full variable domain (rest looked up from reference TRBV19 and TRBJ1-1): DGGITQSPKYLFRKEGQNVTLSCEQNLNHDAMYWYRQDPGQGLRLIYYSQIVNDFQKGDIAEGYSVSREKKESFPLTVTSAQKNPTAFYLCASTTRGGVEEAFFGQGTRLTVV.

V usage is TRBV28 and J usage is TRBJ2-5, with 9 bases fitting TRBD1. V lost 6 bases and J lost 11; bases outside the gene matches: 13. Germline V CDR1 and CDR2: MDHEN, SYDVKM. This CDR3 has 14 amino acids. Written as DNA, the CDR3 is TGTGCCAGCAGCGATCAACAGGGGGCGGATGAGCAGTACTTC. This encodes CASSDQQGADEQYF.

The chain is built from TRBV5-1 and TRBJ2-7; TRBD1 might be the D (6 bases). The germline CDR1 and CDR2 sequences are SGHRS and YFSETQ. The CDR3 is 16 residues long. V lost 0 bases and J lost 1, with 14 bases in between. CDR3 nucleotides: TGCGCCAGCAGCTTGGATGGCAGGGGCGCTTCCTACGAGCAGTACTTC. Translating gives CASSLDGRGASYEQYF.

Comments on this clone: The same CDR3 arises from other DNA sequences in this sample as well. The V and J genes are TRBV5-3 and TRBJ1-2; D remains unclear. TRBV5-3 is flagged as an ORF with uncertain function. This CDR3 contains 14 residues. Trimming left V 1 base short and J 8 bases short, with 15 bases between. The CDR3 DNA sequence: TGTGCCAGAAGCTTGACGGACGCGTGGAGGGGCTACACCTTC. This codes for CARSLTDAWRGYTF.

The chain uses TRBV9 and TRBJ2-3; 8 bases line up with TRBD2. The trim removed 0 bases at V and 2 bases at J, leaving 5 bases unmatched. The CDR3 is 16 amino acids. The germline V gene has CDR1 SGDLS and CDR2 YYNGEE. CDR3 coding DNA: TGTGCCAGCAGCGTAGCGAATAGCGGGGCCACAGATACGCAGTATTTT. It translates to CASSVANSGATDTQYF.

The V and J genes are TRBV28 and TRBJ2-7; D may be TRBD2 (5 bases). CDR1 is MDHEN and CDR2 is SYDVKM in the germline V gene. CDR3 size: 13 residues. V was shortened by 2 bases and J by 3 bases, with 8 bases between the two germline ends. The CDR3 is CASSLGGFYEQYF. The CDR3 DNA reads TGTGCCAGCAGTTTAGGAGGTTTCTACGAGCAGTACTTC.

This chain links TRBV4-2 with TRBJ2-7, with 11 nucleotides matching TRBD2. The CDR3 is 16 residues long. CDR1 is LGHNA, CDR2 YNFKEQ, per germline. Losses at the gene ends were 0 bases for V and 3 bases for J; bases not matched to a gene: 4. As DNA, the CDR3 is TGTGCCAGCAGCCAAGATGGCGGGACTAGCGGCTACGAGCAGTACTTC. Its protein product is CASSQDGGTSGYEQYF.

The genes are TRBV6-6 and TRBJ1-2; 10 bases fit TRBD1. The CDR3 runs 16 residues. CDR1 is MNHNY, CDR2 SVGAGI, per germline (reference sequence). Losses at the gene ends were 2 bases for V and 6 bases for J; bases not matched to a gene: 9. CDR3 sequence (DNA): TGTGCCAGCAGTTACAGCGCCGGGACAGGGGAGCATGGCTACACCTTC. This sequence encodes CASSYSAGTGEHGYTF.

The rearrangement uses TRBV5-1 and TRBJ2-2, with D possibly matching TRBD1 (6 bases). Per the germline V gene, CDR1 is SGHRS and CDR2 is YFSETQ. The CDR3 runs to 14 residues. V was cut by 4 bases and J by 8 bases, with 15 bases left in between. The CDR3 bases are TGCGCCAGCAGCCGGGACACTGAGGGTGGGGAGCTGTTTTTT. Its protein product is CASSRDTEGGELFF. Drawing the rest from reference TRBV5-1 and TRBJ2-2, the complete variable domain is KAGVTQTPRYLIKTRGQQVTLSCSPISGHRSVSWYQQTPGQGLQFLFEYFSETQRNKGNFPGRFSGRQFSNSRSEMNVSTLELGDSALYLCASSRDTEGGELFFGEGSRLTVL.

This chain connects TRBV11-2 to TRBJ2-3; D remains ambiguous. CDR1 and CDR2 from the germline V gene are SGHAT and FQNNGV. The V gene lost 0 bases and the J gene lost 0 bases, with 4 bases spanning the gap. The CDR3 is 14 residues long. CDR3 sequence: CASSLDISTDTQYF. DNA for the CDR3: TGTGCCAGCAGCTTAGATATAAGCACAGATACGCAGTATTTT.

CDR3 in amino acids: CASSQEPLPQGRVYGYTF. The CDR3, as DNA: TGCGCCAGCAGCCAAGAACCCTTGCCCCAGGGGAGAGTCTATGGCTACACCTTC. This chain uses TRBV4-1 with TRBJ1-2; D possibly corresponds to TRBD1 (6 bases). Trimming stripped 0 bases from V and 4 bases from J, with 21 bases between. This CDR3 comprises 18 residues. The germline CDR1 and CDR2 sequences are MGHRA and YSYEKL.